The 12 T cell receptor beta chains below were found in one sample sequenced in a study of regulatory T cells in long-lasting Graves disease. According to the study, TCR beta libraries were built with iRepertoire HTBI primers and CDR3-region Arm-PCR. MiXCR, run by TCRdb on the multiplex PCR reads, gives a single entry per CDR3 protein. The sample lists a few hundred thousand distinct CDR3 sequences; just over 20% were seen once. Noted time point: newly diagnosed GD, antithyroid drugs for less than 3 months. PBMCs provided the RNA from which the TCR library was made. The sample was peripheral blood mononuclear cells (PBMCs), taken at new diagnosis, from a patient treated with antithyroid drugs. These receptors were collected from a female donor with Graves disease.

This clonotype was seen repeatedly, ten times or more. The J gene is TRBJ2-1, the V gene TRBV14, with TRBD2 matching over 9 bases. The CDR3 loop spans 18 amino acids. V was clipped by 2 bases and J by 4 bases; unmatched bases: 12. Germline-derived CDR1 and CDR2 are SGHDN and FVKESK. The CDR3 reads CASSQHRGLAGLYNEQFF. The CDR3 DNA follows: TGTGCCAGCAGCCAACACAGGGGACTAGCCGGATTATACAATGAGCAGTTCTTC.

This clonotype has more than one count but fewer than ten. The chain couples TRBV13 to TRBJ1-2; D not certain. Trimming left V 1 base short and J 8 bases short, with 14 bases between. CDR3 length equals 14 residues. Per the germline V gene, CDR1 is PRHDT and CDR2 is FYEKMQ (reference sequence). The CDR3 protein is CASSLVTLVGGYTF. The CDR3 DNA is TGTGCCAGCAGCTTAGTGACATTAGTAGGGGGCTACACCTTC.

This clonotype showed up many times. The V and J genes are TRBV11-2 and TRBJ1-2; D call uncertain. CDR3 size: 12 residues. The V end lost 5 bases, the J end lost 6 bases, and 10 bases lay between the germline ends. Per germline, CDR1 SGHAT and CDR2 FQNNGV. The CDR3 DNA reads as TGTGCCAGCAGCAAAGAGGGCGATGGCTACACCTTC. This gives the protein CASSKEGDGYTF. The entire variable domain, with the rest obtained from reference TRBV11-2 and TRBJ1-2, is as follows: EAGVAQSPRYKIIEKRQSVAFWCNPISGHATLYWYQQILGQGPKLLIQFQNNGVVDDSQLPKDRFSAERLKGVDSTLKIQPAKLEDSAVYLCASSKEGDGYTFGSGTRLTVV.

In its sample, this clonotype was seen many times. The rearrangement uses TRBV5-5 and TRBJ1-5, with D uncertain. Germline CDR1 reads SGHKS; CDR2 reads YYEKEE (reference sequence). Trimming cost V 2 bases and J 6 bases, with 3 bases left between them. The CDR3 extends over 11 amino acids. CDR3 sequence reads: CASSFVQPQHF. The CDR3 nucleotides read TGTGCCAGCAGCTTTGTTCAGCCCCAGCATTTT.

This clonotype appeared many times. V usage is TRBV3-1 and J usage is TRBJ2-7; 7 bases are shared with TRBD1. Germline V lookup: CDR1 LGHDT, CDR2 YNNKEL (reference sequence). Trimming removed 8 bases from V and 3 bases from J; junction bases left unmatched: 10. The CDR3 runs to 14 residues. In DNA form, the CDR3 reads TGTGCCAGCGGTCGAAACAGGGGCGACTACGAGCAGTACTTC. It is translated as CASGRNRGDYEQYF.

This clonotype was picked up many times. The chain couples TRBV12-3 or TRBV12-4 to TRBJ1-6; D is perhaps TRBD1 (5 bases). V lost 5 bases and J lost 10, with 18 bases in between. The CDR3 extends over 15 amino acids. The CDR3 DNA follows: TGTGCCAGCAGTCCCGGGGGTGGGGGAAGGTCACCCCTCCACTTT. Translation gives CASSPGGGGRSPLHF.

This clonotype was counted many times. The rearrangement uses TRBV18 and TRBJ1-4; D uncertain. Trimming shortened V by 4 bases and J by 0 bases, and 15 bases separated the two germline ends. Germline CDR1 reads KGHSH; CDR2 reads LQKENI. The CDR3 contains 17 residues. CDR3 amino acids: CASSLLGDPATNEKLFF. The CDR3, as DNA: TGTGCCAGCTCACTCCTCGGGGATCCGGCAACTAATGAAAAACTGTTTTTT.

This clonotype was recorded many times. J is TRBJ2-1 and V is TRBV7-3; 7 nucleotides match TRBD2. The germline V gene encodes CDR1 SGHTA and CDR2 FQGTGA. The CDR3 spans 13 residues. V trimming: 2 bases; J trimming: 10 bases; junction bases outside the gene matches: 5. Here the CDR3 reads CASSLYAGEEQFF. The CDR3, as DNA: TGTGCCAGCAGCTTATATGCGGGAGAAGAGCAGTTCTTC.

A note on this clonotype: A much larger clone differs by one base, so this may be a read error. The chain carries TRBV10-3 and TRBJ1-1, with D uncertain. CDR1 is ENHRY, CDR2 SYGVKD, per germline. The CDR3 contains 14 residues. Trimming cost V 2 bases and J 5 bases, with 12 bases left between them. The CDR3 protein is CAISEVRLWTEAFF. CDR3 coding DNA: TGTGCCATCAGTGAGGTTAGGCTGTGGACTGAAGCTTTCTTT.

In its sample, this clonotype was seen once. Given a far larger clone just one base away, this is likely a sequencing read error. This chain uses TRBV11-2 with TRBJ1-1, with 8 bases identical to TRBD1. Germline CDR1 and CDR2: SGHAT and FQNNGV. This CDR3 has 14 amino acids. V lost 6 bases to trimming and J lost 4 bases; unmatched junction nucleotides: 7. CDR3 sequence: CASSLTGAGTEAFF. CDR3 DNA: TGTGCCAGCAGTTTGACAGGGGCGGGCACTGAAGCTTTCTTT.

This clonotype was observed at least ten times. The chain joins TRBV20-1 to TRBJ1-4; 10 bases match TRBD1. The CDR3 consists of 16 residues. V lost 0 bases and J lost 3; bases outside the gene matches: 4. Germline V CDR1 and CDR2: DFQATT, SNEGSKA (reference sequence). CDR3 in DNA: TGCAGTGCTAGAGACGGTGGGACAGGGGCTAATGAAAAACTGTTTTTT. Residues: CSARDGGTGANEKLFF.

CDR3 protein: CASSVDAGSYNEQFF. CDR3 bases: TGTGCCAGCAGCGTAGACGCAGGGTCTTACAATGAGCAGTTCTTC. The chain is built from TRBV9 and TRBJ2-1, with TRBD1 as a possible D gene (5 bases). CDR3 length: 15 amino acids. In germline, CDR1 is SGDLS, CDR2 YYNGEE. V lost 0 bases, J lost 4 bases, and 11 bases lay in between.